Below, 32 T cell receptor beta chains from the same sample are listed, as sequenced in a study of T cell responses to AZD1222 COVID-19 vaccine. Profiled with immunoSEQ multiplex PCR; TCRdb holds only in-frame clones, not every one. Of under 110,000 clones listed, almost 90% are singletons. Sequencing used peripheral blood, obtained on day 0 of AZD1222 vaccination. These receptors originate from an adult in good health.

Written as DNA, the CDR3 is TGTGCCAGCACCGACCCCCGGGATATTAGCAATCAGCCCCAGCATTTT. It translates to CASTDPRDISNQPQHF. The rearrangement uses TRBV6-6 and TRBJ1-5; D remains ambiguous. Germline V CDR1 and CDR2: MNHNY, SVGAGI (reference sequence). This CDR3 is built from 16 residues. The V end was cut by 7 bases, the J end by 0 bases, with 16 bases between.

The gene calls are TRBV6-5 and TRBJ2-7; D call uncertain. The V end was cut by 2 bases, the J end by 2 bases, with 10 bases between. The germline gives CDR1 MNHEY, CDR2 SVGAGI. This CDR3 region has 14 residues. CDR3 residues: CASSYGAPPYEQYF. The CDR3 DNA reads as TGTGCCAGCAGTTACGGCGCACCTCCCTACGAGCAGTACTTC.

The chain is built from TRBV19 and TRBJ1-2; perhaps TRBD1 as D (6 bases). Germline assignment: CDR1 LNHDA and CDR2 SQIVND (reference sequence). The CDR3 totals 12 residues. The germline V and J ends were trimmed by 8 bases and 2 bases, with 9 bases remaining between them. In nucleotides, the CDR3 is TGTGCCAGTCGAGACAGGAACTATGGCTACACCTTC. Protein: CASRDRNYGYTF.

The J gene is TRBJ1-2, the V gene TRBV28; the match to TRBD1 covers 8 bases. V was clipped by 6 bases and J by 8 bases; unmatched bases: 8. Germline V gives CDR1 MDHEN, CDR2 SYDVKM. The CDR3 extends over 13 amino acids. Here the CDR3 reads CASSPRGLVGYTF. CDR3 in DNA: TGTGCCAGCAGCCCCAGGGGGCTTGTGGGCTACACCTTC.

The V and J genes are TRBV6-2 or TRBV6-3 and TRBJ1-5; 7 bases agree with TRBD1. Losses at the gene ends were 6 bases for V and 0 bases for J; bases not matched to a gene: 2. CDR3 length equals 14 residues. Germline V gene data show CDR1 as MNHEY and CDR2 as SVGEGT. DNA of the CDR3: TGTGCCAGCAGCAGACAGGGTAGCAATCAGCCCCAGCATTTT. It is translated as CASSRQGSNQPQHF.

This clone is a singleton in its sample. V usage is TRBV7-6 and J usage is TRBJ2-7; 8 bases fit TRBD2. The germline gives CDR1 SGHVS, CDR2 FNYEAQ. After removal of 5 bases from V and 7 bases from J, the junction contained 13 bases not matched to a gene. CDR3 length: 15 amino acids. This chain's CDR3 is CASSPTEAGVGEQYF. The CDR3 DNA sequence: TGTGCCAGCAGCCCGACCGAAGCGGGAGTGGGGGAGCAGTACTTC. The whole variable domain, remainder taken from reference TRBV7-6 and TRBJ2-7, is GAGVSQSPRYKVTKRGQDVALRCDPISGHVSLYWYRQALGQGPEFLTYFNYEAQQDKSGLPNDRFSAERPEGSISTLTIQRTEQRDSAMYRCASSPTEAGVGEQYFGPGTRLTVT.

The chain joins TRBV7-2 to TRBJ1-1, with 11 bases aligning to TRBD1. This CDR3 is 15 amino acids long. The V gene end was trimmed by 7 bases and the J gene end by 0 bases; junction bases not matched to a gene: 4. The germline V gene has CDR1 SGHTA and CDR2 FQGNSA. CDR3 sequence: CASTGQGAVNTEAFF. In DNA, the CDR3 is TGTGCCAGCACCGGACAGGGGGCAGTGAACACTGAAGCTTTCTTT.

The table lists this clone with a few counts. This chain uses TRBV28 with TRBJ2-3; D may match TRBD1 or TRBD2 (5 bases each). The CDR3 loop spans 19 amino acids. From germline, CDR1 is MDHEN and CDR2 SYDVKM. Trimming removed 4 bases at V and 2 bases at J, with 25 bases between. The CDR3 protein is CASSWSGKRGPGTTDTQYF. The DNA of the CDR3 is TGTGCCAGCAGTTGGAGCGGAAAACGGGGACCTGGTACCACAGATACGCAGTATTTT.

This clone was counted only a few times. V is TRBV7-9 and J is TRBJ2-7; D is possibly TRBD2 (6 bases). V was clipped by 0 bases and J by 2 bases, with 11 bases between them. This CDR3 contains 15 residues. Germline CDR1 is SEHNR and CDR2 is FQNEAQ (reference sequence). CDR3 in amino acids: CASSLAPDYPYEQYF. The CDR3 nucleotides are TGTGCCAGCAGCTTAGCCCCGGACTACCCCTACGAGCAGTACTTC.

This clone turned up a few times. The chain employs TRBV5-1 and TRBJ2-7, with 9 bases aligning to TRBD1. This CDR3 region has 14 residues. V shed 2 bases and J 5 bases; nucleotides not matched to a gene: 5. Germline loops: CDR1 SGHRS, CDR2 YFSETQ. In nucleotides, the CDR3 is TGCGCCAGCAGCTTTACAGGGGGCGGAAACGAGCAGTACTTC. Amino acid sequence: CASSFTGGGNEQYF.

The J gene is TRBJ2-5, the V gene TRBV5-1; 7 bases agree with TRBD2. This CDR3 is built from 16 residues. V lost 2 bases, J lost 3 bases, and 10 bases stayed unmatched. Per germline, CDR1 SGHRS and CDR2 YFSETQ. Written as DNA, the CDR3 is TGCGCCAGCAGCTTATCCCCCAGCGGGGTCGAAGAGACCCAGTACTTC. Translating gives CASSLSPSGVEETQYF.

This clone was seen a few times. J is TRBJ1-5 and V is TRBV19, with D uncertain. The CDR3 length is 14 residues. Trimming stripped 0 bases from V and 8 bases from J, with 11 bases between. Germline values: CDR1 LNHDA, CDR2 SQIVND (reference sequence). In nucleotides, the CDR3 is TGTGCCAGTAGTATAGATGGGGATTTGGAGCCCCAGCATTTT. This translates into CASSIDGDLEPQHF. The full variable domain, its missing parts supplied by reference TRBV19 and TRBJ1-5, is DGGITQSPKYLFRKEGQNVTLSCEQNLNHDAMYWYRQDPGQGLRLIYYSQIVNDFQKGDIAEGYSVSREKKESFPLTVTSAQKNPTAFYLCASSIDGDLEPQHFGDGTRLSIL.

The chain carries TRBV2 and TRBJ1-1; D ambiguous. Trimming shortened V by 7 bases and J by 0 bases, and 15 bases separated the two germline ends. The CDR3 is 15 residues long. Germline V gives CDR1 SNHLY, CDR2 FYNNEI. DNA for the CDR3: TGTGCCAGCACCGTAGGGCTTACCCTGAACACTGAAGCTTTCTTT. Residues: CASTVGLTLNTEAFF.

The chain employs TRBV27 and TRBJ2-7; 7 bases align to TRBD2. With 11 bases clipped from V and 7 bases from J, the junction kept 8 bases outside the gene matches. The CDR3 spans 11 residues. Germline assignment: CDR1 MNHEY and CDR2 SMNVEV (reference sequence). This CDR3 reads CASLWGGEQYF. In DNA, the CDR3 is TGTGCCTCCCTGTGGGGAGGGGAGCAGTACTTC.

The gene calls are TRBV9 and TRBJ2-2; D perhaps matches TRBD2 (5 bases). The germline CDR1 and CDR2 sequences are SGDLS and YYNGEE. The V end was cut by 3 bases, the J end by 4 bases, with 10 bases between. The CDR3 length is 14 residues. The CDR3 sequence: CASSASEGTGELFF. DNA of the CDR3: TGTGCCAGCAGCGCCAGTGAGGGCACCGGGGAGCTGTTTTTT. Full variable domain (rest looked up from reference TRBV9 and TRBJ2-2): DSGVTQTPKHLITATGQRVTLRCSPRSGDLSVYWYQQSLDQGLQFLIQYYNGEERAKGNILERFSAQQFPDLHSELNLSSLELGDSALYFCASSASEGTGELFFGEGSRLTVL.

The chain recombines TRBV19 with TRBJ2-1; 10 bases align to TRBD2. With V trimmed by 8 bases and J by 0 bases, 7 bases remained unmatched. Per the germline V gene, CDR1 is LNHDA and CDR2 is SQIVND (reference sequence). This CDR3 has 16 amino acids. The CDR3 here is CASSTSGFLSYNEQFF. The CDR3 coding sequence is TGTGCCAGTTCGACTAGCGGGTTTCTCTCCTACAATGAGCAGTTCTTC.

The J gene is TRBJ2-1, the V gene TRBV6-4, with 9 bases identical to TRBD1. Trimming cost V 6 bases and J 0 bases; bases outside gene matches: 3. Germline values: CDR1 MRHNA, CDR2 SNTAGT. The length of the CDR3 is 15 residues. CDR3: CASREQGASYNEQFF. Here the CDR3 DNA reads TGTGCCAGCAGGGAACAGGGGGCCTCCTACAATGAGCAGTTCTTC.

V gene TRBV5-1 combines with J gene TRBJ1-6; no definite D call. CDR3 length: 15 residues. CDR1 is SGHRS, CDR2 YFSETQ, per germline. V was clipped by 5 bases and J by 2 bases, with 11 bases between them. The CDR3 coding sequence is TGCGCCAGCAGTCCCCGGGAACCCTATAATTCACCCCTCCACTTT. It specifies CASSPREPYNSPLHF. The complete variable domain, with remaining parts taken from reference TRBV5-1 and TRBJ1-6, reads KAGVTQTPRYLIKTRGQQVTLSCSPISGHRSVSWYQQTPGQGLQFLFEYFSETQRNKGNFPGRFSGRQFSNSRSEMNVSTLELGDSALYLCASSPREPYNSPLHFGNGTRLTVT.

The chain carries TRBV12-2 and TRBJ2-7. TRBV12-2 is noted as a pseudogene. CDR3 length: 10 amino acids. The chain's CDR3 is CASRFREQYF. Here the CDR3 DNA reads TGTGCAAGTCGCTTTAGGGAGCAGTACTTC.

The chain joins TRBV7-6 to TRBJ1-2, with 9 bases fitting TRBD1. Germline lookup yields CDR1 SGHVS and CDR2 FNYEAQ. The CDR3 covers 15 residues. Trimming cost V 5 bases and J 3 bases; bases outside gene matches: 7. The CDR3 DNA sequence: TGTGCCAGCAGCGCCAACACAGGGGGCGACTATGGCTACACCTTC. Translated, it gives CASSANTGGDYGYTF.

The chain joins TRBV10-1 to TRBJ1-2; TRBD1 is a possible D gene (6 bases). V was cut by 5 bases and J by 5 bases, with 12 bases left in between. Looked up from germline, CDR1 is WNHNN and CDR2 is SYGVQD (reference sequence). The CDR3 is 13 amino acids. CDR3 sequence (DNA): TGCGCCAGCAGTTTGGACAGTTCGTATGGCTACACCTTC. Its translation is CASSLDSSYGYTF.

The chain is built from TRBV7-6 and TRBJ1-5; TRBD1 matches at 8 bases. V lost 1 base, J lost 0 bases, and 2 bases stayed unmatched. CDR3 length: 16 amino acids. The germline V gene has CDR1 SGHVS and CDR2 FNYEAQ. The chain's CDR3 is CASSLGQGNSNQPQHF. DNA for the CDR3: TGTGCCAGCAGCTTAGGACAGGGGAATAGCAATCAGCCCCAGCATTTT.

As DNA, the CDR3 is TGTGCCAGCAGCCAAGATCGTTTCCCCCCAGGGAACTATGGCTACACCTTC. This encodes CASSQDRFPPGNYGYTF. V and J are TRBV3-1 (or the pseudogene TRBV3-2) and TRBJ1-2, with a tentative D call TRBD1 (5 bases). The germline V and J ends were trimmed by 0 bases and 2 bases, with 16 bases remaining between them. The CDR3 consists of 17 residues. CDR1 and CDR2 from the germline V gene are LGHDT and YNNKEL (reference sequence).

For the CDR3, the DNA is TGCGCCAGCAGCTTTATGACTAGCGGGAGTTCCTATGAGCAGTTCTTC. This translates into CASSFMTSGSSYEQFF. V usage is TRBV5-1 and J usage is TRBJ2-1; 12 nucleotides align to TRBD2. CDR3 length equals 16 residues. V lost 2 bases to trimming and J lost 8 bases; unmatched junction nucleotides: 8. Germline values: CDR1 SGHRS, CDR2 YFSETQ. The full variable domain, its missing parts supplied by reference TRBV5-1 and TRBJ2-1, is KAGVTQTPRYLIKTRGQQVTLSCSPISGHRSVSWYQQTPGQGLQFLFEYFSETQRNKGNFPGRFSGRQFSNSRSEMNVSTLELGDSALYLCASSFMTSGSSYEQFFGPGTRLTVL.

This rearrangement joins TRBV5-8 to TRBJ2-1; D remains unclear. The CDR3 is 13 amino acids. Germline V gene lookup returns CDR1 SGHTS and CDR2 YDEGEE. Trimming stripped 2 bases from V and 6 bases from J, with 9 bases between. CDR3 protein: CASSFSGFNEQFF. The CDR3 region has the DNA TGTGCCAGCAGCTTCTCCGGGTTCAATGAGCAGTTCTTC.

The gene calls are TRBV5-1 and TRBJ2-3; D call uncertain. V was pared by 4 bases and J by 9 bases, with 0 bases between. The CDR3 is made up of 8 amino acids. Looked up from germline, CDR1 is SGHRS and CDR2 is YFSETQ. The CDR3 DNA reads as TGCGCCAGCAGCACGCAGTATTTT. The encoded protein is CASSTQYF. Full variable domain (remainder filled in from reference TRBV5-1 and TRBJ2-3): KAGVTQTPRYLIKTRGQQVTLSCSPISGHRSVSWYQQTPGQGLQFLFEYFSETQRNKGNFPGRFSGRQFSNSRSEMNVSTLELGDSALYLCASSTQYFGPGTRLTVL.

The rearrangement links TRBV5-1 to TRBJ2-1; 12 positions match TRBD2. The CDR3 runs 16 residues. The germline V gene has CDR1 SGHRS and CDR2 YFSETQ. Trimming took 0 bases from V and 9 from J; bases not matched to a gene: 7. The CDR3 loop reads CASSLGATSGRGEQFF. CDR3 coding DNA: TGCGCCAGCAGCTTGGGAGCGACTAGCGGGAGAGGTGAGCAGTTCTTC.

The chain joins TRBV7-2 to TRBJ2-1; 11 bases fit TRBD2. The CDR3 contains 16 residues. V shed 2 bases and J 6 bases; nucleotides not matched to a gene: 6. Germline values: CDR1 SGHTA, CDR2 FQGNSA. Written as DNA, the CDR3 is TGTGCCAGCAGCTTATACGGGCTAGCGGGAGGCAATGAGCAGTTCTTC. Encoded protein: CASSLYGLAGGNEQFF.

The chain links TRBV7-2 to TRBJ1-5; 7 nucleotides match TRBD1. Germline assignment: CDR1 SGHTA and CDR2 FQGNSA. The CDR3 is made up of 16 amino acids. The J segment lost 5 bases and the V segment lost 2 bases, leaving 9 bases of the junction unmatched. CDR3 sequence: CASSLYQGEVHQPQHF. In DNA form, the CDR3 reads TGTGCCAGCAGCTTATACCAGGGGGAGGTGCATCAGCCCCAGCATTTT.

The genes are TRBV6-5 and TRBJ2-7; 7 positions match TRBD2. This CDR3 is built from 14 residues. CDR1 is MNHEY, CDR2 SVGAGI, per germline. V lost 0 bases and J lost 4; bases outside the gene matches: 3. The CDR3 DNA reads TGTGCCAGCAGTTACTCATCCGGGGGGTACGAGCAGTACTTC. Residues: CASSYSSGGYEQYF.

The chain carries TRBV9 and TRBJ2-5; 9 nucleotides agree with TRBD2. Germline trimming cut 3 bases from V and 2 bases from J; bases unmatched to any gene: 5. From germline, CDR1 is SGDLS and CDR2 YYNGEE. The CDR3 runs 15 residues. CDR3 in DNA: TGTGCCAGCAGCGCCCTAGCGGGATGGCAAGAGACCCAGTACTTC. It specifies CASSALAGWQETQYF.

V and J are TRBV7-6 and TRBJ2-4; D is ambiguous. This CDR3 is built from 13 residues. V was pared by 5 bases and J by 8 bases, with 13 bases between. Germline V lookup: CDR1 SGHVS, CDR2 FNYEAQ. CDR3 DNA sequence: TGTGCCAGCAGCCCAACGAAGGGATACATTCAGTACTTC. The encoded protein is CASSPTKGYIQYF. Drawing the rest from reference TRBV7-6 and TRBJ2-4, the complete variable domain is GAGVSQSPRYKVTKRGQDVALRCDPISGHVSLYWYRQALGQGPEFLTYFNYEAQQDKSGLPNDRFSAERPEGSISTLTIQRTEQRDSAMYRCASSPTKGYIQYFGAGTRLSVL.